A selection of T cell receptor beta chains follows, all from one sample in a study of blood T cells in healthy people across ages. TCRdb called the 5' RACE reads again in MiXCR, with one record for every CDR3 protein. The repertoire holds approximately 940,000 distinct CDR3 sequences, around 48% seen once, with about an eighth in the top ten. What was sequenced was blood. The origin of the receptors is a man aged 30 to 45 in good health. Both conserved end residues are part of each CDR3. Fields, in order: clone size, V gene, D gene, J gene, CDR3 DNA, CDR3 protein. D genes are given only for firm matches. Not all rows give a size; the values are once, few, many and, for expanded clones, a class.

-	TRBV28	-	TRBJ1-5	TGTGCCAGCAGTCGCCCAGCAAGGAATCAGCCCCAGCATTTT	CASSRPARNQPQHF
few	TRBV12-3/TRBV12-4	-	TRBJ2-1	TGTGCCAGCAGCCGATTGGGAGGCGATGAGCAGTTCTTC	CASSRLGGDEQFF
-	TRBV29-1	TRBD2	TRBJ2-1	TGCAGCGTGGAGCGGGGGAGCAACAATGAGCAGTTCTTC	CSVERGSNNEQFF
-	TRBV28	-	TRBJ2-5	TGTGCCAGCAGTTGGGCAGGACCAAAAGAGACCCAGTACTTC	CASSWAGPKETQYF
-	TRBV4-3	TRBD1	TRBJ1-4	TGCGCCAGCAGCCAAGGTGGACAGGGGCGATCTCTGCATGAAAAACTGTTTTTT	CASSQGGQGRSLHEKLFF
-	TRBV20-1	-	TRBJ2-2	TGCAGTGCCTTCAGAGGCTCCGACACCGGGGAGCTGTTTTTT	CSAFRGSDTGELFF
-	TRBV2	-	TRBJ1-3	TGTGCCAGCCGCTCTCAAGGGAGTACTGGAAACACCATATATTTT	CASRSQGSTGNTIYF
many	TRBV4-3	TRBD1	TRBJ1-6	TGCGCCAGCAGCCACGGAACAGGGGCCGGTAATTCACCCCTCCACTTT	CASSHGTGAGNSPLHF
-	TRBV6-4	TRBD1	TRBJ2-2	TGTGCCAGCAGTGAACAACCCGGGACAGCTGCAACCGGGGAGCTGTTTTTT	CASSEQPGTAATGELFF
few	TRBV5-1	-	TRBJ2-5	TGCGCCAGCACCCCGGGGGATCCAGAGACCCAGTACTTC	CASTPGDPETQYF
-	TRBV7-2	-	TRBJ1-3	TGTGCCAGCAGCCGGACGTTCTCTGGAAACACCATATATTTT	CASSRTFSGNTIYF
few	TRBV6-1	TRBD1	TRBJ2-7	TGTGCCAGCAGTAGGACAGGGGACGTATACGAGCAGTACTTC	CASSRTGDVYEQYF
-	TRBV27	-	TRBJ2-5	TGTGCCAGCCTGCCACAGGAGTACTTC	CASLPQEYF
few	TRBV11-2	-	TRBJ2-3	TGTGCCAGCAGCCCGAGGACTCCCACAGATACGCAGTATTTT	CASSPRTPTDTQYF
-	TRBV4-1	-	TRBJ1-1	TGCGCCAGCAGCCAAGGAGCCGGATGGAACACTGAAGCTTTCTTT	CASSQGAGWNTEAFF
few	TRBV29-1	TRBD2	TRBJ2-5	TGCAGCGTTGGTCTTTCGGGGGGCCAAGAGACCCAGTACTTC	CSVGLSGGQETQYF
-	TRBV28	-	TRBJ1-2	TGTGCCAGCGGTGGACAGGGCTACACCTTC	CASGGQGYTF
few	TRBV3-1	-	TRBJ1-2	TGTGCCAGCACGGGACTCAAGGACCCTGGCTACACCTTC	CASTGLKDPGYTF
once	TRBV6-6	-	TRBJ2-1	TGTGCCAGCAGTTACTCCCCTAGTGATGAGCAGTTCTTC	CASSYSPSDEQFF
few	TRBV7-9	-	TRBJ1-2	TGTGCCAGCAGCTTAACCCTTAATGGCTACACCTTC	CASSLTLNGYTF
few	TRBV6-5	-	TRBJ1-4	TGTGCCAGCAGTCAACGAGGGGTTCTAGGTGAAAAACTGTTTTTT	CASSQRGVLGEKLFF
-	TRBV11-3	-	TRBJ2-1	TGTGCCAGCAGCTTGACTTCCAATGAGCAGTTCTTC	CASSLTSNEQFF
-	TRBV3-1	TRBD1	TRBJ1-4	TGTGCCAGCAGCCCCCGCTTTTGGTTGACAGGGGGAGGGGTTGGTGAAAAACTGTTTTTT	CASSPRFWLTGGGVGEKLFF
-	TRBV20-1	-	TRBJ2-3	TGCAGTGGAAGGAGGGGAAGCACAGATACGCAGTATTTT	CSGRRGSTDTQYF
few	TRBV6-5	-	TRBJ2-5	TGTGCCAGCAGTTACTCCGGGGACCAAGAGACCCAGTACTTC	CASSYSGDQETQYF
many	TRBV14	-	TRBJ1-4	TGTGCCAGCAGCCAAGAAGGGCGGAGCAAACTGTTTTTT	CASSQEGRSKLFF
few	TRBV6-5	TRBD1	TRBJ1-6	TGTGCCAGCAGTTACCATTGGACAGGGGAAAATTCACCCCTCCACTTT	CASSYHWTGENSPLHF
-	TRBV27	-	TRBJ2-5	TGTGCCAGCAGTTTATTGCAAAGGGGGGTAGGACAAGAGACCCAGTACTTC	CASSLLQRGVGQETQYF
-	TRBV21-1	-	TRBJ1-2	TGTGCCAGCAGCAAGGCAGTGGGGGGCTACACCTTC	CASSKAVGGYTF
few	TRBV7-3	TRBD2	TRBJ2-1	TGTGCCAGCAGGGCTAGCGGATACAATGAGCAGTTCTTC	CASRASGYNEQFF
few	TRBV3-1	-	TRBJ2-7	TGTGCCACTTCAGGGGACTATGCTTACGAGCAGTACTTC	CATSGDYAYEQYF
many	TRBV29-1	-	TRBJ2-7	TGCAGCGCTGGACGGCCGACTGAGCAGTACTTC	CSAGRPTEQYF
-	TRBV29-1	TRBD1	TRBJ2-1	TGCAGCGTGAAATATAGGGACAGCCCATCGGTTGGGGAGCAGTTCTTC	CSVKYRDSPSVGEQFF
-	TRBV29-1	-	TRBJ1-3	TGCAGCGTTCAAGGAAGTCAGGCAGACACCATATATTTT	CSVQGSQADTIYF
few	TRBV10-3	TRBD2	TRBJ2-1	TGTGCCATCAGGGCCGGGACTAGCGGGGCGTATGAGCAGTTCTTC	CAIRAGTSGAYEQFF